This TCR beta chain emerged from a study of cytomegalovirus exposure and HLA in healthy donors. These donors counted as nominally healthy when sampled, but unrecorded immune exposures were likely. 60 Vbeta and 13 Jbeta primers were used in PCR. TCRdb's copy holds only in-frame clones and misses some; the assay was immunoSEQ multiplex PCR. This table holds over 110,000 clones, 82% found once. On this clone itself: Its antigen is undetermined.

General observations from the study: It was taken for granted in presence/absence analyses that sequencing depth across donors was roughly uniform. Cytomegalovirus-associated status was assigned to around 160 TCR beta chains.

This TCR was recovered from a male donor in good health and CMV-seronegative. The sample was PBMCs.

CDR3 nucleotides: TGTGCCAGCAGCCCGAGAGTGCAGGGGTGGGTAGACACCTTC. As protein: CASSPRVQGWVDTF. This chain connects TRBV6-5 to TRBJ1-2; TRBD1 is a possible D gene (6 bases). CDR3 length: 14 residues. In germline, CDR1 is MNHEY, CDR2 SVGAGI. With 6 bases removed from V and 12 bases from J, the gap between germline ends came to 23 bases.